What follows are 14 T cell receptor beta chains derived from one specimen sequenced in a study of T cells in Graves' hyperthyroidism and ophthalmopathy. Researchers amplified the TCR beta CDR3 regions from RNA transcripts. When the TCR CDR3 underwent first-round RT-PCR, the HTBI primer set was used. TCRdb analysed the multiplex PCR reads with MiXCR anew, one entry per CDR3 protein. The data show about 400,000 distinct CDR3 sequences, just under 25% seen once. The specimen was blood. The receptors stem from a man between 50 and 59 years old with Graves' hyperthyroidism.

This clonotype was found a few times. The chain recombines TRBV7-9 with TRBJ2-1; D remains unclear. This CDR3 has 16 amino acids. The germline CDR1 and CDR2 sequences are SEHNR and FQNEAQ (reference sequence). V was cut by 5 bases and J by 0 bases, with 14 bases left in between. The CDR3 sequence: CASSPSHSRSYNEQFF. Here the CDR3 DNA reads TGTGCCAGCAGCCCCAGTCACTCCCGCTCCTACAATGAGCAGTTCTTC.

This clonotype was observed a few times. J is TRBJ2-3 and V is TRBV29-1; 10 nucleotides match TRBD1. CDR1 is SQVTM, CDR2 ANQGSEA, per germline. The J segment lost 4 bases and the V segment lost 7 bases, leaving 5 bases of the junction unmatched. The CDR3 is 13 residues long. For the CDR3, the DNA is TGCAGCGCCGGGACAGGGGTAGCAGATACGCAGTATTTT. Amino acid sequence: CSAGTGVADTQYF.

The sample holds a few counts of this clonotype. It may be a read error: a sequence one base away is much more abundant. The J gene is TRBJ1-2, the V gene TRBV7-2; D remains ambiguous. The CDR3 loop spans 11 amino acids. Germline assignment: CDR1 SGHTA and CDR2 FQGNSA. Here the CDR3 DNA reads TGTGCCAACAGCTTACGGTTCGGCTACACCTTC. It is translated as CANSLRFGYTF. The full variable domain, its missing parts supplied by reference TRBV7-2 and TRBJ1-2, is GAGVSQSPSNKVTEKGKDVELRCDPISGHTALYWYRQSLGQGLEFLIYFQGNSAPDKSGLPSDRFSAERTGGSVSTLTIQRTQQEDSAVYLCANSLRFGYTFGSGTRLTVV.

This clonotype appeared a few times. J is TRBJ2-3 and V is TRBV10-3, with a tentative D call TRBD1 (5 bases). V was pared by 2 bases and J by 2 bases, with 26 bases between. The CDR3 is 20 amino acids. CDR1 ENHRY and CDR2 SYGVKD come from the germline V gene. CDR3 protein: CAISEGRRSAGFYPTDTQYF. As DNA, the CDR3 is TGTGCCATCAGTGAGGGCCGACGATCGGCAGGGTTCTACCCCACAGATACGCAGTATTTT.

This clonotype was seen more than once but under ten times. The chain is built from TRBV2 and TRBJ2-1; D is perhaps TRBD1 (5 bases). This CDR3 spans 12 amino acids. The germline gives CDR1 SNHLY, CDR2 FYNNEI. Trimming removed 8 bases from V and 6 bases from J, with 11 bases in between. CDR3 in amino acids: CASQGLSNEQFF. DNA of the CDR3: TGTGCCAGCCAGGGTTTGAGCAATGAGCAGTTCTTC. Together with reference TRBV2 and TRBJ2-1, the CDR3 gives the full variable domain: EPEVTQTPSHQVTQMGQEVILRCVPISNHLYFYWYRQILGQKVEFLVSFYNNEISEKSEIFDDQFSVERPDGSNFTLKIRSTKLEDSAMYFCASQGLSNEQFFGPGTRLTVL.

This clonotype was seen a few times. The chain joins TRBV14 to TRBJ2-7; D is possibly TRBD1 (6 bases). CDR1 and CDR2 (germline): SGHDN, FVKESK. V lost 0 bases to trimming and J lost 6 bases, with 9 bases between them. This CDR3 is built from 13 residues. The CDR3 nucleotides read TGTGCCAGCAGCCAAGAAAGGGGGAGCGAGCAGTACTTC. This sequence encodes CASSQERGSEQYF.

This clonotype was detected a few times. CDR3 sequence reads: CSAIWLAGASGNEQFF. The CDR3 nucleotides read TGCAGTGCTATTTGGCTAGCGGGAGCATCGGGCAATGAGCAGTTCTTC. The chain recombines TRBV20-1 with TRBJ2-1, with 10 bases aligning to TRBD2. Germline CDR1 DFQATT, CDR2 SNEGSKA (reference sequence). V was pared by 4 bases and J by 6 bases, with 12 bases of the junction left unmatched. The CDR3 is 16 amino acids.

The chain is built from TRBV3-1 and TRBJ2-3; D is possibly TRBD2 (6 bases). The CDR3 consists of 18 residues. The germline V gene has CDR1 LGHDT and CDR2 YNNKEL (reference sequence). Trimming cost V 3 bases and J 4 bases, with 23 bases left between them. The CDR3 region is CASSHQMPGTGRSDTQYF. The CDR3 coding sequence is TGTGCCAGCAGCCACCAAATGCCCGGGACTGGGAGGTCAGATACGCAGTATTTT.

The chain is built from TRBV11-2 and TRBJ2-7, with TRBD2 matching over 11 bases. With 1 base clipped from V and 6 bases from J, the junction kept 5 bases outside the gene matches. Germline V CDR1 and CDR2: SGHAT, FQNNGV. The CDR3 is made up of 15 amino acids. The CDR3 sequence: CASSLVAGGLGEQYF. The CDR3 region has the DNA TGTGCCAGCAGCTTAGTAGCGGGAGGGCTGGGCGAGCAGTACTTC.

This clonotype was found many times. The V gene is TRBV24-1, the J gene TRBJ2-3; D is possibly TRBD2 (5 bases). CDR1 KGHDR and CDR2 SFDVKD come from the germline V gene. The CDR3 loop spans 16 amino acids. V dropped 0 bases and J dropped 4 bases, with 13 bases sitting between them. CDR3 region: CATSDLVGEDPDTQYF. CDR3 DNA: TGTGCCACCAGTGATTTGGTGGGAGAAGACCCAGATACGCAGTATTTT.

The DNA of the CDR3 is TGTGCCAGCAGTGAAACATTGACTCAGGGCAATCAGCCCCAGCATTTT. This gives the protein CASSETLTQGNQPQHF. The chain has TRBV6-1 and TRBJ1-5; unclear D gene. V lost 2 bases and J 2 bases, leaving 13 bases between the germline ends. The CDR3 consists of 16 residues. The V gene's germline CDR1 is MNHNS and CDR2 SASEGT.

J is TRBJ2-2 and V is TRBV3-1; 11 positions match TRBD1. CDR3 length equals 13 residues. Per the germline V gene, CDR1 is LGHDT and CDR2 is YNNKEL (reference sequence). With 6 bases clipped from V and 14 bases from J, the junction kept 8 bases outside the gene matches. The CDR3 loop is CASSHWTGGVLFF. The CDR3 nucleotides read TGTGCCAGCAGTCACTGGACAGGGGGCGTTCTGTTTTTT. Variable domain in full (rest from reference TRBV3-1 and TRBJ2-2): DTAVSQTPKYLVTQMGNDKSIKCEQNLGHDTMYWYKQDSKKFLKIMFSYNNKELIINETVPNRFSPKSPDKAHLNLHINSLELGDSAVYFCASSHWTGGVLFFGEGSRLTVL.

The chain is built from TRBV5-1 and TRBJ2-2; D gene unclear. This CDR3 comprises 14 residues. Trimming pared 2 bases from V and 3 bases from J, leaving 8 bases between. CDR1 is SGHRS, CDR2 YFSETQ, per germline. CDR3 bases: TGCGCCAGCAGCTTTAACCAGTACACCGGGGAGCTGTTTTTT. Its protein product is CASSFNQYTGELFF.

V is TRBV10-3 and J is TRBJ2-7; 7 bases are a match to TRBD2. J gave up 0 bases and V 4 bases, and 9 bases lay outside the gene matches. Germline assignment: CDR1 ENHRY and CDR2 SYGVKD. The CDR3 consists of 16 residues. CDR3 DNA sequence: TGTGCCATCAGTGGATCCGGGACTATGAGCTCCTACGAGCAGTACTTC. Translating it yields CAISGSGTMSSYEQYF.